Described below is a single T cell receptor beta chain sequence and its context. Antigen unknown. The data were obtained in a study of graft-versus-host responses after intestinal transplantation. Background on the study: Transplants were multivisceral, liver-intestinal, or isolated intestinal. Every one of the recipients received anti-thymocyte globulin induction and afterwards took tacrolimus and steroids for about 3 years.

V dropped 3 bases and J dropped 2; count of bases not matched to a gene: 1. This CDR3 is built from 13 residues. Looked up from germline, CDR1 is MDHEN and CDR2 is SYDVKM. Findings and caveats of the study: Subjects displaying graft-donor T cell macrochimerism possessed elevated graft-versus-host to host-versus-graft clonal ratios inside allografts. Recipient marrow showed GvH clones, some seen first in ileum or blood.

Tissue from the graft was processed to free its intraepithelial and lamina propria lymphocytes. Assay: immunoSEQ multiplex PCR; the TCRdb copy retains only in-frame clones and omits some. The table records 9,500 to 10,000 clones, 78% of them present only once. The sample in question was ileum tissue, obtained roughly 74 weeks after intestinal transplant. The gene calls are TRBV28 and TRBJ2-7, with 7 bases aligning to TRBD1. This receptor was identified in a human patient who received an intestinal transplant, so some T cells may come from the graft donor. CDR3 region: CASSFGTAYEQYF. CDR3 DNA sequence: TGTGCCAGCAGTTTTGGGACAGCCTACGAGCAGTACTTC.